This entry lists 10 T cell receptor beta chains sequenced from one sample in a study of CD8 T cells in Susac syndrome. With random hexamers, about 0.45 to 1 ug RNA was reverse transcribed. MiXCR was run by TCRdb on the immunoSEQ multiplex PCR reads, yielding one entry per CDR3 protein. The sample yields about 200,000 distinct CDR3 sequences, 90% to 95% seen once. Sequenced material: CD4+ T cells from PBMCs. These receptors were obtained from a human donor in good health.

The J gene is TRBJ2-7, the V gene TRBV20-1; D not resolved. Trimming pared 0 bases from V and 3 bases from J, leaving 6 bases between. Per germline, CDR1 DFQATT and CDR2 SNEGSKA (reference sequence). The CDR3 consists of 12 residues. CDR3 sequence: CSARDSRYEQYF. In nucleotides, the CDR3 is TGCAGTGCTAGAGATTCCCGCTACGAGCAGTACTTC.

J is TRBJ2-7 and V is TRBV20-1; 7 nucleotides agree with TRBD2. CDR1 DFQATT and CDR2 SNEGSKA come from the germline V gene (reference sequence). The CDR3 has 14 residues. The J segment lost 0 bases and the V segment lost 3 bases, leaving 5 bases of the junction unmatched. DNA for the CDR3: TGCAGTGCTAGTTTCGCGGGAGCCTCCTACGAGCAGTACTTC. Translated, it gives CSASFAGASYEQYF.

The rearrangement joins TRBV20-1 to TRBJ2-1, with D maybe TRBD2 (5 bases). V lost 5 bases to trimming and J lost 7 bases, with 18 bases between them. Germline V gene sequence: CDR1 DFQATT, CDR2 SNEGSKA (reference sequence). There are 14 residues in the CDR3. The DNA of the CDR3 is TGCAGTGCTCGTCCGGGATCAGCAGCGAATGAGCAGTTCTTC. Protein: CSARPGSAANEQFF.

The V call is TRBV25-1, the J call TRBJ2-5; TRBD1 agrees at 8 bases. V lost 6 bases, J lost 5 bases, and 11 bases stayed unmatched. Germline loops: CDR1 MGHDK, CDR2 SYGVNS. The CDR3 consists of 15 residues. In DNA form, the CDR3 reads TGTGCCAGCAGCAGAGGACGGACAGGGCAGGAGACCCAGTACTTC. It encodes CASSRGRTGQETQYF.

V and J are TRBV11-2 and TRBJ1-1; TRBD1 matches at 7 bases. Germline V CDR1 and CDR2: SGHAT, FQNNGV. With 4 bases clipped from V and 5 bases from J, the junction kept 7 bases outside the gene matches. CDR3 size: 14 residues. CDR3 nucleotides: TGTGCCAGCAGCTCAACAGGGGTAAAAACTGAAGCTTTCTTT. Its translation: CASSSTGVKTEAFF.

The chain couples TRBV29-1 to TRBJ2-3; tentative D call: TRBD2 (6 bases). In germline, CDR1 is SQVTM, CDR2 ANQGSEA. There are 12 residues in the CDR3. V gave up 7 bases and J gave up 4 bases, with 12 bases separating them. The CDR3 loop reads CSGLAFADTQYF. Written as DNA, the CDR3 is TGCAGCGGGCTAGCGTTCGCAGATACGCAGTATTTT.

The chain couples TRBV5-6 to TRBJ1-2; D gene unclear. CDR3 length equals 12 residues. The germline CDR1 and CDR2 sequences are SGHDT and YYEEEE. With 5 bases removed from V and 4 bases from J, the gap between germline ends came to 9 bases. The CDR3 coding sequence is TGTGCCAGCAGTGATTCAACCTATGGCTACACCTTC. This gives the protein CASSDSTYGYTF.

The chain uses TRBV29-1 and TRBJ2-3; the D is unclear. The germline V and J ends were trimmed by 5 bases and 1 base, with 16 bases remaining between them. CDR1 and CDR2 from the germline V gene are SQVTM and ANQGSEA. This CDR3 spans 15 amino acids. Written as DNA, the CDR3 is TGCAGCGTTCCTATTACCGGGTCCGGCACAGATACGCAGTATTTT. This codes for CSVPITGSGTDTQYF.

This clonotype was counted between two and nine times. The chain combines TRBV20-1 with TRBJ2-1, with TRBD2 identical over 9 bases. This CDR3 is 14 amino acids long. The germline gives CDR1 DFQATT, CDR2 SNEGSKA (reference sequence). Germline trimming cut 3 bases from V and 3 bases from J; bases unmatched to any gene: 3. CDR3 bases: TGCAGTGCTAGGCGACTAGCGGTCTACAATGAGCAGTTCTTC. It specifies CSARRLAVYNEQFF.

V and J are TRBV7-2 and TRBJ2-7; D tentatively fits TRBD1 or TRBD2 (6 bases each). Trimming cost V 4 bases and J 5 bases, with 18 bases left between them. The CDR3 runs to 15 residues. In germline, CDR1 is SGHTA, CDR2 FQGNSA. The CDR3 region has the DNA TGTGCCAGCAGCTCCTTACTTCGGGGGCTCGACGAGCAGTACTTC. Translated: CASSSLLRGLDEQYF.